The TCR beta chain under discussion was sequenced for a study of OX40 agonist ivuxolimab in advanced cancers. Looking at the study overall: The mean age was roughly 60 years, ranging from 23 to 79, with 82.7% of participants male. Study-wide points: Partial responders receiving 0.1-3.0 mg/kg showed among the lowest clonal expansion. By week 6 at 0.1 to 3.0 mg/kg, blood CD4+ and CD8+ T cells had expanded clonally.

With regard to this clone: The antigen is undetermined.

Germline CDR1 SGHNT, CDR2 YENEEA. The CDR3 extends over 14 amino acids. Unmatched junction bases numbered 2, after V lost 4 bases and J lost 1 base. Data came from immunoSEQ multiplex PCR; TCRdb stores just in-frame clones and leaves some out. The sample comprises roughly 71,000 clones, around 84% of which are singletons, and about 0.83% rests with the top ten. The rearrangement links TRBV11-3 to TRBJ1-1; 8 bases are a match to TRBD1. This receptor was identified in an adult with an advanced solid tumor such as melanoma, head and neck, liver or kidney cancer. The sample was CD4+ or CD8+ T cells sorted from blood, taken in a trial of the OX40 agonist ivuxolimab. The CDR3 region has the DNA TGTGCCAGCAGCTCCGGGACAGGGAACACTGAAGCTTTCTTT. As protein: CASSSGTGNTEAFF.